These 21 T cell receptor beta chains were all obtained from the same sample, sequenced in a study of regulatory T cells in long-lasting Graves disease. The authors built TCR beta libraries using iRepertoire HTBI primers and Arm-PCR of CDR3 regions. TCRdb reanalysed the multiplex PCR reads using MiXCR and keeps one entry per CDR3 protein. The sample lists some 440,000 distinct CDR3 sequences, 20% occurring once. The time point here: persistent/refractory GD, antithyroid drugs over 5 years with positive TRAb. Construction of the TCR library relied on RNA isolated from PBMCs. Sequences were derived from peripheral blood mononuclear cells (PBMCs), sampled when the disease was refractory, from a patient treated with antithyroid drugs. Receptors originate from a female donor with Graves disease.

The chain links TRBV24-1 to TRBJ2-2; D gene uncertain. The ends were cut back, 0 bases at V and 5 bases at J, with 6 bases in the middle. Per germline, CDR1 KGHDR and CDR2 SFDVKD. The CDR3 has 14 residues. DNA of the CDR3: TGTGCCACCAGTGATTTGCGATGGACCGGGGAGCTGTTTTTT. This gives the protein CATSDLRWTGELFF.

For the CDR3, the DNA is TGCAGTGCGCAAGGACGGGTCTACGAGCAGTACTTC. Amino acid sequence: CSAQGRVYEQYF. The chain joins TRBV20-1 to TRBJ2-7; D not resolved. The CDR3 has 12 residues. The ends were cut back, 6 bases at V and 3 bases at J, with 12 bases in the middle. From germline, CDR1 is DFQATT and CDR2 SNEGSKA (reference sequence).

This clonotype showed up just a few times. The chain carries TRBV4-3 and TRBJ2-5; tentative D call: TRBD2 (6 bases). Germline lookup yields CDR1 LGHNA and CDR2 YSLEER. V was trimmed by 1 base and J by 2 bases, leaving 26 bases between them. The CDR3 is 20 residues long. This chain's CDR3 is CASSQVVAGSDRDPQETQYF. As DNA, the CDR3 is TGCGCCAGCAGCCAAGTAGTGGCGGGATCCGACCGGGATCCGCAAGAGACCCAGTACTTC.

Ten or more counts support this clonotype. V usage is TRBV11-1 and J usage is TRBJ2-7; 10 bases are a match to TRBD1. CDR1 is SGHAT, CDR2 FQDESV, per germline (reference sequence). This CDR3 contains 13 residues. V was clipped by 5 bases and J by 5 bases; unmatched bases: 3. CDR3 residues: CASSPGTGDEQYF. For the CDR3, the DNA is TGTGCCAGCAGCCCCGGGACAGGGGACGAGCAGTACTTC.

This clonotype was counted a few times. V and J are TRBV20-1 and TRBJ2-4; weak D call: TRBD2 (6 bases). Trimming stripped 3 bases from V and 2 bases from J, with 17 bases between. This CDR3 is built from 16 residues. Per the germline V gene, CDR1 is DFQATT and CDR2 is SNEGSKA (reference sequence). CDR3 in DNA: TGCAGTGCTAGTCTACCCGGGAGATCTACCAAAAACATTCAGTACTTC. Translating it yields CSASLPGRSTKNIQYF.

The chain joins TRBV5-4 to TRBJ2-6; D is undetermined. The CDR3 contains 17 residues. Trimming pared 4 bases from V and 0 bases from J, leaving 14 bases between. Germline-derived CDR1 and CDR2 are SGHNT and YYREEE (reference sequence). The CDR3: CASSPAGAYSGANVLTF. DNA of the CDR3: TGTGCCAGCAGCCCCGCCGGCGCCTACTCTGGGGCCAACGTCCTGACTTTC.

This clonotype has at least ten counts. This chain uses TRBV2 with TRBJ1-5; possibly TRBD1 for D (5 bases). This CDR3 spans 15 amino acids. Germline lookup yields CDR1 SNHLY and CDR2 FYNNEI. V lost 3 bases and J lost 3, with 12 bases in between. The CDR3 DNA reads TGTGCCAGCAGTGACGAGGGGCTGGTCAATCAGCCCCAGCATTTT. This encodes CASSDEGLVNQPQHF.

This chain connects TRBV20-1 to TRBJ1-4; 7 bases match TRBD1. With V trimmed by 2 bases and J by 4 bases, 10 bases remained unmatched. Looked up from germline, CDR1 is DFQATT and CDR2 is SNEGSKA (reference sequence). The CDR3 sequence is 16 residues long. Here the CDR3 reads CSARQNRGLGNEKLFF. In nucleotides, the CDR3 is TGCAGTGCTAGACAAAACAGGGGTCTAGGTAATGAAAAACTGTTTTTT.

This clonotype was seen many times. This chain joins TRBV6-5 and TRBJ2-5, with D perhaps matching TRBD2 (6 bases). V was shortened by 0 bases and J by 3 bases, with 11 bases between the two germline ends. CDR3 length equals 15 residues. Germline CDR1 is MNHEY and CDR2 is SVGAGI. For the CDR3, the DNA is TGTGCCAGCAGTTACTCGATGGGCGGGAAAGAGACCCAGTACTTC. As protein: CASSYSMGGKETQYF.

For this clonotype: A read error is possible here, since a much larger clone lies one base away. The chain links TRBV11-2 to TRBJ2-5, with D perhaps matching TRBD1 (6 bases). There are 15 residues in the CDR3. V lost 5 bases, J lost 3 bases, and 16 bases lay in between. Germline values: CDR1 SGHAT, CDR2 FQNNGV. CDR3 in DNA: TGTGCCAGCAGCCCTTCGGGACAACCGAAAGAGACCCAGTACTTC. Amino acids: CASSPSGQPKETQYF.

Notes on this clonotype: Here the CDR3 omits its conserved ending phenylalanine or tryptophan, so a read error is the likely source. The chain combines TRBV27 with TRBJ2-7; weak D call: TRBD1 (6 bases). The CDR3 consists of 14 residues. Germline V gives CDR1 MNHEY, CDR2 SMNVEV (reference sequence). The V end was cut by 5 bases, the J end by 2 bases, with 13 bases between. CDR3 sequence (DNA): TGTGCCAGCAGTCCAGGGGTTTGGGCCTACGAGCAGTACCTC. The encoded protein is CASSPGVWAYEQYL.

This clonotype was found a few times. The junction departs from the called germline gene at one end, perhaps through a read error. The chain uses TRBV19 and TRBJ1-6; D gene unclear. CDR3 length: 15 residues. CDR1 and CDR2 from the germline V gene are LNHDA and SQIVND (reference sequence). CDR3 coding DNA: TGTGCCAGTAGTATAGGAGGCGCCTATTATTCACCCCTCCACTTT. Protein sequence: CASSIGGAYYSPLHF. The full variable domain, in which reference TRBV19 and TRBJ1-6 provide the parts outside the CDR3, is DGGITQSPKYLFRKEGQNVTLSCEQNLNHDAMYWYRQDPGQGLRLIYYSQIVNDFQKGDIAEGYSVSREKKESFPLTVTSAQKNPTAFYLCASSIGGAYYSPLHFGNGTRLTVT.

This clonotype was observed a handful of times. The V gene is TRBV6-2 or TRBV6-3, the J gene TRBJ1-1; D unresolved. This CDR3 is built from 13 residues. V lost 10 bases and J lost 4, with 16 bases in between. Germline CDR1 MNHEY, CDR2 SVGEGT. CDR3 DNA: TGTGCCACCGGGAGCCTCGGCCCCACTGAAGCTTTCTTT. Translated, it gives CATGSLGPTEAFF.

This clonotype was seen at least ten times. The chain links TRBV28 to TRBJ1-1; D possibly corresponds to TRBD1 (6 bases). The germline V gene has CDR1 MDHEN and CDR2 SYDVKM. V was shortened by 7 bases and J by 2 bases, with 17 bases between the two germline ends. The CDR3 contains 15 residues. CDR3 region: CASTKGRGLNTEAFF. The CDR3 DNA follows: TGTGCCAGCACCAAAGGGCGGGGGCTTAACACTGAAGCTTTCTTT.

This clonotype was observed many times. The CDR3: CASSTGDGYTF. The CDR3 DNA reads TGTGCCAGCAGTACAGGGGATGGCTACACCTTC. This chain connects TRBV2 to TRBJ1-2, with 7 bases lining up with TRBD1. The CDR3 is 11 amino acids. The V and J ends lost 5 bases and 6 bases, in that order; junction bases with no gene match: 0. CDR1 SNHLY and CDR2 FYNNEI come from the germline V gene.

This clonotype occurred many times. The chain recombines TRBV27 with TRBJ2-7; 8 bases fit TRBD2. Per the germline V gene, CDR1 is MNHEY and CDR2 is SMNVEV (reference sequence). J lost 0 bases, V lost 5 bases, and 9 bases had no gene match. There are 16 residues in the CDR3. CDR3: CASSPVAGLSSYEQYF. The CDR3 bases are TGTGCCAGCAGTCCGGTAGCGGGGCTAAGCTCCTACGAGCAGTACTTC.

This clonotype has at least ten counts. The genes are TRBV28 and TRBJ2-2; 12 bases agree with TRBD2. Trimming cost V 10 bases and J 4 bases; bases outside gene matches: 7. Germline values: CDR1 MDHEN, CDR2 SYDVKM. The CDR3 is 15 residues long. The CDR3 sequence is CATDLGLAGTGELFF. For the CDR3, the DNA is TGTGCCACAGACCTGGGACTAGCGGGCACCGGGGAGCTGTTTTTT.

This clonotype was counted ten times or more. CDR3 DNA sequence: TGTGCCAGCAGTGGGGGGACGCTGGACTCCTACGAGCAGTACTTC. Protein sequence: CASSGGTLDSYEQYF. This chain connects TRBV2 to TRBJ2-7; D possibly matches TRBD1 or TRBD2 (5 bases each). The CDR3 length is 15 residues. Germline V gene lookup returns CDR1 SNHLY and CDR2 FYNNEI. The ends were cut back, 4 bases at V and 0 bases at J, with 13 bases in the middle.

The J gene is TRBJ2-7, the V gene TRBV5-1; a weak D match, TRBD1 (6 bases). In germline, CDR1 is SGHRS, CDR2 YFSETQ. CDR3 length equals 14 residues. Trimming shortened V by 1 base and J by 6 bases, and 14 bases separated the two germline ends. CDR3 sequence: CASSLLQGGREQYF. The CDR3 nucleotides are TGCGCCAGCAGCTTGTTACAGGGTGGTCGCGAGCAGTACTTC.

The V and J genes are TRBV28 and TRBJ2-1; either TRBD1 or TRBD2 may supply D (6 bases each). The CDR3 consists of 14 residues. Germline CDR1 MDHEN, CDR2 SYDVKM. V dropped 7 bases and J dropped 7 bases, with 17 bases sitting between them. The CDR3 reads CASTPGGGGNEQFF. As DNA, the CDR3 is TGTGCCAGCACACCCGGCGGAGGGGGGAATGAGCAGTTCTTC. Complete variable domain (other parts from reference TRBV28 and TRBJ2-1): DVKVTQSSRYLVKRTGEKVFLECVQDMDHENMFWYRQDPGLGLRLIYFSYDVKMKEKGDIPEGYSVSREKKERFSLILESASTNQTSMYLCASTPGGGGNEQFFGPGTRLTVL.

This chain connects TRBV4-1 to TRBJ1-2; D uncertain. The V end was cut by 0 bases, the J end by 3 bases, with 8 bases between. Germline CDR1 and CDR2: MGHRA and YSYEKL. This CDR3 contains 14 residues. CDR3 DNA: TGCGCCAGCAGCCAAGAGGGCAGGTACTATGGCTACACCTTC. Its protein product is CASSQEGRYYGYTF.